This T cell receptor beta chain was sequenced in a study of neoadjuvant anti-PD-1 for oral cavity cancer. Study-wide background: Patients without progression received a fourth nivolumab dose around day 43, then surgical resection on days 50-56.

Remarks on this clone: Its antigen is unidentified.

General study points: Only a few patients per response group were TCR-analyzed; validation needed.

The CDR3 is 15 residues long. From germline, CDR1 is MNHEY and CDR2 SVGAGI. V lost 6 bases and J 4 bases, leaving 18 bases between the germline ends. Most tumor samples had roughly 5.2 ug input DNA in two replicates. Method: immunoSEQ multiplex PCR; TCRdb's copy keeps in-frame clones and lacks some. The data hold thousands of clones, with 47% observed a single time. Patients had HPV-negative, locally advanced oral cavity squamous cell carcinoma. The TCR comes from a person aged 35-80 years with oral cavity squamous cell carcinoma. The chain employs TRBV6-5 and TRBJ2-5; no definite D call. Sequencing was performed on tumor tissue, taken before nivolumab (anti-PD-1) treatment. The CDR3 sequence: CASRPVGNFGETQYF. CDR3 sequence (DNA): TGTGCCAGCAGACCCGTAGGAAATTTTGGAGAGACCCAGTACTTC.